Sequencing of this T cell receptor (beta chain) was carried out in a study of T cell responses to AZD1222 COVID-19 vaccine. Overall study: Both about-4-week and about-12-week second-dose recipients were combined.

Study findings and constraints: Once two AZD1222 doses were given, Spike-specific TCR breadth and depth went up. The sample set comprised mostly white British donors with more females, and clonal diversity was possibly underestimated. There were vaccine-associated CD4 TCRs across spike, dominant at 160-218 and 743-854.

The V and J ends lost 1 base and 0 bases respectively, with 11 bases between them. The germline V gene encodes CDR1 SGDLS and CDR2 YYNGEE. The CDR3 length is 16 residues. About this clone itself: The target antigen is unknown.

Generated by immunoSEQ multiplex PCR, the TCRdb table keeps only in-frame clones and is missing some. The repertoire holds 150,000 or so clones, with 93% as singletons. Sequencing was performed on peripheral blood, taken on day 0 of AZD1222 vaccination. This clonotype was obtained from an adult in good health. The chain combines TRBV9 with TRBJ2-1; D unclear. CDR3 region: CASSVNADPSYNEQFF. In DNA, the CDR3 is TGTGCCAGCAGCGTAAATGCGGATCCCTCCTACAATGAGCAGTTCTTC.